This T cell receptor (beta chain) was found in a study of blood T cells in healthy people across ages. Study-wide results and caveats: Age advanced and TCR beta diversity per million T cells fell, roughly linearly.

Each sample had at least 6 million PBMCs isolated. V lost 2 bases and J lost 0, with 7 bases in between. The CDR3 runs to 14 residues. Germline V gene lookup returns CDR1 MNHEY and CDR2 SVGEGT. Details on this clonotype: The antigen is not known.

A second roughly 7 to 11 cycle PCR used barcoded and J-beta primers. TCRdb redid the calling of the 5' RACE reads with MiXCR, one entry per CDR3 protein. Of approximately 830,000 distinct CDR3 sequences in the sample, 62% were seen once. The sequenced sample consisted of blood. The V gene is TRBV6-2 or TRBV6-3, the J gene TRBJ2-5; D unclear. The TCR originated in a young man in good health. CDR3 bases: TGTGCCAGCAGTTACGCGGCGTACCAAGAGACCCAGTACTTC. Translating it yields CASSYAAYQETQYF.